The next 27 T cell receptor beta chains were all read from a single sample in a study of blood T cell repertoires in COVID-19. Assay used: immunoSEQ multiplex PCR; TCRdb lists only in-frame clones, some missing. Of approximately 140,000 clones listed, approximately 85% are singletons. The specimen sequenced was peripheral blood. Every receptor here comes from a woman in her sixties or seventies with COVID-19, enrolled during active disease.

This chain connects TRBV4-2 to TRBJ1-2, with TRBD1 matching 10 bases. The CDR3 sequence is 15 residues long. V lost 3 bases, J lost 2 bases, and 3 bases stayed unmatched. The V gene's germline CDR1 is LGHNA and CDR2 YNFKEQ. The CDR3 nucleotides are TGTGCCAGCAGCCAGATGGACAGGGGGAACTATGGCTACACCTTC. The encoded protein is CASSQMDRGNYGYTF.

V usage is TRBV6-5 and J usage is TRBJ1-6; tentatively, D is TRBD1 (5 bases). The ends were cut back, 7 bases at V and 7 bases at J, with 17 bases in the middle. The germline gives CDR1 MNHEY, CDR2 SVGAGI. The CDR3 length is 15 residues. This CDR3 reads CASKDTGRRNSPLHF. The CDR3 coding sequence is TGTGCCAGCAAGGACACCGGGAGAAGAAATTCACCCCTCCACTTT.

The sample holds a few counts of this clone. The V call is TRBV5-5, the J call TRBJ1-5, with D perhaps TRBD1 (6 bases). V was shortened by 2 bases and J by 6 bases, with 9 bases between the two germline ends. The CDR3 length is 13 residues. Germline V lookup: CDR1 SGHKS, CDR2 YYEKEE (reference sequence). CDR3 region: CASSFEQGQPQHF. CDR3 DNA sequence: TGTGCCAGCAGCTTTGAACAGGGTCAGCCCCAGCATTTT.

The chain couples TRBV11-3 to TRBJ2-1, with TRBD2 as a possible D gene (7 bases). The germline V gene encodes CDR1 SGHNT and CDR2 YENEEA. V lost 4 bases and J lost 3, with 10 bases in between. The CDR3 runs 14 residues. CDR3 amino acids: CASSSGGLYNEQFF. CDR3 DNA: TGTGCCAGCAGCTCCGGGGGGCTCTACAATGAGCAGTTCTTC.

The CDR3 here is CASSQEGAETDTQYF. CDR3 nucleotide sequence: TGTGCCAGCAGCCAAGAGGGGGCCGAAACAGATACGCAGTATTTT. This chain connects TRBV3-1 (or the pseudogene TRBV3-2) to TRBJ2-3, with a tentative D call TRBD1 (6 bases). Trimming left V 0 bases short and J 3 bases short, with 10 bases between. The germline gives CDR1 LGHDT, CDR2 YNNKEL (reference sequence). CDR3 size: 15 residues.

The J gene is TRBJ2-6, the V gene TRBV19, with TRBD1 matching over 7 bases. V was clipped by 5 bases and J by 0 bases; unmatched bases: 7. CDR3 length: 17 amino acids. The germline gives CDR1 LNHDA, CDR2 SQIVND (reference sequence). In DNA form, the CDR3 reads TGTGCCAGTAGTCCCCAGGGGGACATCTCTGGGGCCAACGTCCTGACTTTC. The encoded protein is CASSPQGDISGANVLTF.

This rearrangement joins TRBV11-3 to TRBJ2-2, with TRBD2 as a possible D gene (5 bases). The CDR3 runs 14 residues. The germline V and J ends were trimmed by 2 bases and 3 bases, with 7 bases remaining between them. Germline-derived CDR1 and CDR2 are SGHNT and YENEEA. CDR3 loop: CASSLRGDTGELFF. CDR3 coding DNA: TGTGCCAGCAGCTTACGGGGTGACACCGGGGAGCTGTTTTTT.

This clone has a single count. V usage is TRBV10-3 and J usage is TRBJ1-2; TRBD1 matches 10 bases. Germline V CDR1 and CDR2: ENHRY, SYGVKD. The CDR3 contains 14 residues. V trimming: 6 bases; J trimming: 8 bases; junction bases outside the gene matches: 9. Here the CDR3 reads CAISEAGQGSGYTF. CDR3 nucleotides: TGTGCCATCAGCGAGGCGGGACAGGGGAGCGGCTACACCTTC.

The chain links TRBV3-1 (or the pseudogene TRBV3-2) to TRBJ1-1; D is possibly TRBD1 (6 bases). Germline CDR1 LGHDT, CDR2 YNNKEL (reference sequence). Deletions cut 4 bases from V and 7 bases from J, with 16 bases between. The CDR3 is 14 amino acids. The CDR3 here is CASSPPTGFGEAFF. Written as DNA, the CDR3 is TGTGCCAGCAGCCCCCCTACAGGGTTCGGTGAAGCTTTCTTT.

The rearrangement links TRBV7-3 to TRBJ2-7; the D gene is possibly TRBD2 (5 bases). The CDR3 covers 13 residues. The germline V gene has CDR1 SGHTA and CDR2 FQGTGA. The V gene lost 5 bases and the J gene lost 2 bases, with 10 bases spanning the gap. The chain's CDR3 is CASSIPGTYEQYF. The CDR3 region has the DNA TGTGCCAGCAGCATCCCCGGGACCTACGAGCAGTACTTC.

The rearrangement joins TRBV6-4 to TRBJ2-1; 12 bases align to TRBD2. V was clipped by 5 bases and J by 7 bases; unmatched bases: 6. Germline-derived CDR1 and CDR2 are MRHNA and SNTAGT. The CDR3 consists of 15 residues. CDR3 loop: CASSPSGGARNEQFF. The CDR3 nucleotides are TGTGCCAGCAGTCCTAGCGGGGGGGCGAGGAATGAGCAGTTCTTC.

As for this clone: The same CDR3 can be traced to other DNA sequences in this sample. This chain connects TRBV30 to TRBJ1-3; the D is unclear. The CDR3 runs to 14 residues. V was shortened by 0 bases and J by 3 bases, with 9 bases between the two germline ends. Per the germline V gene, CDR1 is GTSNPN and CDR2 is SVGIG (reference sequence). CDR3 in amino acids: CAWSVRGSGNTIYF. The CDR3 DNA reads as TGTGCCTGGAGTGTACGGGGTAGTGGAAACACCATATATTTT.

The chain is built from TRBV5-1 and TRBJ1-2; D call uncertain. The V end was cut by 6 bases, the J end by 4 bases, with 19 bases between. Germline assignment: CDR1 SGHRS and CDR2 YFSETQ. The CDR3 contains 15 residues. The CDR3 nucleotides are TGCGCCAGCACCCCTGGTATAGGTGCAGGCTATGGCTACACCTTC. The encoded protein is CASTPGIGAGYGYTF.

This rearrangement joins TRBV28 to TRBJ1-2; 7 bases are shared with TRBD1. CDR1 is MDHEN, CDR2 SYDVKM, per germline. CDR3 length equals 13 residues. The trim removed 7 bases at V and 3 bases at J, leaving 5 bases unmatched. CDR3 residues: CASTPDRHYGYTF. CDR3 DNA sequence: TGTGCCAGCACTCCGGACAGGCACTATGGCTACACCTTC.

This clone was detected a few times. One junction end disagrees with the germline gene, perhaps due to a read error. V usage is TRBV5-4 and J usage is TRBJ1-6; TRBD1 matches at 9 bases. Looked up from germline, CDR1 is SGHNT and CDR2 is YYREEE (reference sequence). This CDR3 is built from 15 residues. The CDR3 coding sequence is TGTGCCAGCAGCAAGGGACAGGGATCGGATTCGCCCCTCCACTTT. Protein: CASSKGQGSDSPLHF.

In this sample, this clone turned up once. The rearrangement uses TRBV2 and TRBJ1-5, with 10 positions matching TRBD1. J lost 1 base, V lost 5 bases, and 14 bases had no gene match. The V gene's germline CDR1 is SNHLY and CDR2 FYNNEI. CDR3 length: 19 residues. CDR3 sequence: CASSPPGTGAMGSNQPQHF. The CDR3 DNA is TGTGCCAGCAGTCCACCCGGGACAGGGGCTATGGGGAGCAATCAGCCCCAGCATTTT.

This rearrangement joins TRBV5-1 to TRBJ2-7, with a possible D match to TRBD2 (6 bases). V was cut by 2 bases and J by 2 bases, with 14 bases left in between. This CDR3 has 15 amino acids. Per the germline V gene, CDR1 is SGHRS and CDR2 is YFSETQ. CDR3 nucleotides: TGCGCCAGCAGCTTTGGGGACTCTTCTCCCTACGAGCAGTACTTC. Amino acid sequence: CASSFGDSSPYEQYF.

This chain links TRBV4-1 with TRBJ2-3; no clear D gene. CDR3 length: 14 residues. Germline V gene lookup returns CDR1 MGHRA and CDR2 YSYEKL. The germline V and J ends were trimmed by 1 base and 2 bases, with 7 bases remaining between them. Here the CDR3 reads CASSQVTITDTQYF. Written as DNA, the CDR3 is TGCGCCAGCAGCCAAGTTACAATCACAGATACGCAGTATTTT.

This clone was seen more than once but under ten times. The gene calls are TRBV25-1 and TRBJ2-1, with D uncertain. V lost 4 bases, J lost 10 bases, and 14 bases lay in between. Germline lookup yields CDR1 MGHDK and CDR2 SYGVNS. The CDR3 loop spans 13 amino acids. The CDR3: CASSASPPVEQFF. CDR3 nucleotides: TGTGCCAGCAGTGCGTCACCTCCGGTGGAGCAGTTCTTC.

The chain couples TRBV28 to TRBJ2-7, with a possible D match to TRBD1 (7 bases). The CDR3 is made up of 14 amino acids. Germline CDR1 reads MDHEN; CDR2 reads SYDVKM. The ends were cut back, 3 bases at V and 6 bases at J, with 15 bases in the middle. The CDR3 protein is CASSLGQGGREQYF. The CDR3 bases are TGTGCCAGCAGTTTGGGTCAGGGGGGACGCGAGCAGTACTTC.

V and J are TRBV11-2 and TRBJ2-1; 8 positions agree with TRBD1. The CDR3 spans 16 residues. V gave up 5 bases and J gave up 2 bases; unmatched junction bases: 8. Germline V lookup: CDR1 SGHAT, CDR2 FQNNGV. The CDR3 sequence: CASSAFRDRTYNEQFF. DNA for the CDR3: TGTGCCAGCAGCGCTTTCCGGGACAGGACCTACAATGAGCAGTTCTTC. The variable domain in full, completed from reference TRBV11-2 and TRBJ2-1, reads EAGVAQSPRYKIIEKRQSVAFWCNPISGHATLYWYQQILGQGPKLLIQFQNNGVVDDSQLPKDRFSAERLKGVDSTLKIQPAKLEDSAVYLCASSAFRDRTYNEQFFGPGTRLTVL.

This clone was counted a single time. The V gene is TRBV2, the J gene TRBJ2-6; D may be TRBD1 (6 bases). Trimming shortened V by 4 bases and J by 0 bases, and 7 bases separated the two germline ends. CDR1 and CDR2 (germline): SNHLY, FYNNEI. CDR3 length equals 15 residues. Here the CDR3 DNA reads TGTGCCAGCAGTGGCAGGGGCTCTGGGGCCAACGTCCTGACTTTC. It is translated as CASSGRGSGANVLTF.

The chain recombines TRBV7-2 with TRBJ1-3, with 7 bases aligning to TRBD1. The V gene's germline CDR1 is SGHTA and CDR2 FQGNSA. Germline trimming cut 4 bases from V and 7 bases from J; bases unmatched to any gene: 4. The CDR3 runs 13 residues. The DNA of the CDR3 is TGTGCCAGCAGCTCGGGACAGTTCAACACCATATATTTT. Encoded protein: CASSSGQFNTIYF.

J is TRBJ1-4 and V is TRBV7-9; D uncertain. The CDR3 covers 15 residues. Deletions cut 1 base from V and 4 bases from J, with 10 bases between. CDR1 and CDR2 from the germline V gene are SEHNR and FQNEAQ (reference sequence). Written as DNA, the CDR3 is TGTGCCAGCAGCTTAGTGGCAGGCAATAATGAAAAACTGTTTTTT. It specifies CASSLVAGNNEKLFF. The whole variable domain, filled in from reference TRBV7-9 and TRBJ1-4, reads DTGVSQNPRHKITKRGQNVTFRCDPISEHNRLYWYRQTLGQGPEFLTYFQNEAQLEKSRLLSDRFSAERPKGSFSTLEIQRTEQGDSAMYLCASSLVAGNNEKLFFGSGTQLSVL.

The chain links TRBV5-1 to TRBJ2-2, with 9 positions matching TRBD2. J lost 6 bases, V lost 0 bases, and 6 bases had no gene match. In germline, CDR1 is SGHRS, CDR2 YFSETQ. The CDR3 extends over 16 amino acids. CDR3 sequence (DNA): TGCGCCAGCAGCTTGGCCGGCGGGGGGGCCGCCGGGGAGCTGTTTTTT. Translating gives CASSLAGGGAAGELFF.

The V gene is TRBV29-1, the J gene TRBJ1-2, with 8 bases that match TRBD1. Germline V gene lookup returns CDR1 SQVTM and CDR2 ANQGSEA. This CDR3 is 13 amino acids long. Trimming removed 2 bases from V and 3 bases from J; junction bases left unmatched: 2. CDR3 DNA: TGCAGCGTTGAACACAGGGGGGACTATGGCTACACCTTC. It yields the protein CSVEHRGDYGYTF. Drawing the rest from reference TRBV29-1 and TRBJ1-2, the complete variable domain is SAVISQKPSRDICQRGTSLTIQCQVDSQVTMMFWYRQQPGQSLTLIATANQGSEATYESGFVIDKFPISRPNLTFSTLTVSNMSPEDSSIYLCSVEHRGDYGYTFGSGTRLTVV.

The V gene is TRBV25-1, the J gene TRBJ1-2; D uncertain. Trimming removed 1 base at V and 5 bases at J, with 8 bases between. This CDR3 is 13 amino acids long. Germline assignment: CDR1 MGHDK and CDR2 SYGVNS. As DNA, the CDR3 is TGTGCCAGCAGTGAATCTGCGATTTATGGCTACACCTTC. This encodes CASSESAIYGYTF.